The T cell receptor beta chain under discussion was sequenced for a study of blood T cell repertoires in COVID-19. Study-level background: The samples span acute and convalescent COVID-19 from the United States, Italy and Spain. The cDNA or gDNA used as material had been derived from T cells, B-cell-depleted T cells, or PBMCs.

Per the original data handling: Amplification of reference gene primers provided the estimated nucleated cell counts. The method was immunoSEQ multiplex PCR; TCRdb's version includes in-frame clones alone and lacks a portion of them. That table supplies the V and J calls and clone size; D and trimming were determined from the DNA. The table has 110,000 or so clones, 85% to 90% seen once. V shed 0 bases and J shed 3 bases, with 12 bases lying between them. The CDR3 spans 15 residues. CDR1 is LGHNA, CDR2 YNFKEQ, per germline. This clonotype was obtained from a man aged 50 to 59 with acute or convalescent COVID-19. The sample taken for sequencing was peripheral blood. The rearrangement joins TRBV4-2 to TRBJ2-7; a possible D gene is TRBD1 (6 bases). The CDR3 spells CASSQELGQSYEQYF. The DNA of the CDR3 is TGTGCCAGCAGCCAAGAATTGGGACAAAGCTACGAGCAGTACTTC.